This T cell receptor beta chain originates from a study of CD8 T cells in ankylosing spondylitis. With molecular barcodes, quantitative 5'-RACE was used to make the TCR beta libraries. MiXCR, applied by TCRdb to the 5' RACE reads, yields one record per CDR3 protein. The data show roughly 150,000 distinct CDR3 sequences, 9.8% seen once. This clonotype was recorded many times. The V end lost 3 bases, the J end lost 7 bases, and 6 bases lay between the germline ends. The CDR3 has 11 amino acids. The genes are TRBV12-3 or TRBV12-4 and TRBJ1-1; the D is unclear. The source material was blood, either unsorted or a sorted T cell fraction (not recorded which). The source of this sequence is a female donor with ankylosing spondylitis or in good health (not recorded which). The CDR3 loop is CASSFGDEAFF. CDR3 nucleotides: TGTGCCAGCAGTTTTGGTGATGAAGCTTTCTTT.